This TCR beta chain was retrieved from a study of shared clonotypes between healthy human individuals. Study findings and constraints: The donor pool, a small one, limited the genetic and exposure-history diversity represented.

Terminally differentiated effector memory CD45RA+ cells were left out of the naive CD8 fraction, which was CD45RO-negative and positively selected for CCR7. Each of the donors was a healthy adult who was HIV-negative and had not had a recent acute infection or vaccination. This CDR3 comprises 16 residues. V gave up 0 bases and J gave up 3 bases; unmatched junction bases: 4. From germline, CDR1 is SGDLS and CDR2 YYNGEE. Deep-level running was used for the assay. Per sorted-subset replicate PCR, input was approximately 210 ng DNA, representing around 28,000 T cell genomes. Using immunoSEQ multiplex PCR, the repertoire was profiled, and TCRdb retains in-frame clones only, with some absent. The table records hundreds of thousands of clones, approximately 96% of them present only once. A remark on this clone: Its antigen is not identified.

Sequenced sample: naive CD8+ T cells sorted from blood. This chain joins TRBV9 and TRBJ2-3, with 10 bases that match TRBD2. This TCR was sampled from a woman in her twenties or thirties in good health. The CDR3 nucleotides read TGTGCCAGCAGCGTAGGGAGCGGGAGGGCGACAGATACGCAGTATTTT. This codes for CASSVGSGRATDTQYF.